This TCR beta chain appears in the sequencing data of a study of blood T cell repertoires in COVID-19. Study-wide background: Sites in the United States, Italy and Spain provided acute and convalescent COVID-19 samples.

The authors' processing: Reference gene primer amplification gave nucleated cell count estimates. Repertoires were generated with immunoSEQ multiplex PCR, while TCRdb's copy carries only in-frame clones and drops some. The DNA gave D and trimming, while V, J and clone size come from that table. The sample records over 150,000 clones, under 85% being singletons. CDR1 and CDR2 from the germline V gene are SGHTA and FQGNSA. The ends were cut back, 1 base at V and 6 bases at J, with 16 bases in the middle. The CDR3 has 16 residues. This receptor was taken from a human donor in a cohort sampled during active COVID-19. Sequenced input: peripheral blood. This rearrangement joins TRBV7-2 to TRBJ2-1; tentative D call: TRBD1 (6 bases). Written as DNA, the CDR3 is TGTGCCAGCAGCTTAGTAGGAACAGGGATTCTCAATGAGCAGTTCTTC. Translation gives CASSLVGTGILNEQFF.